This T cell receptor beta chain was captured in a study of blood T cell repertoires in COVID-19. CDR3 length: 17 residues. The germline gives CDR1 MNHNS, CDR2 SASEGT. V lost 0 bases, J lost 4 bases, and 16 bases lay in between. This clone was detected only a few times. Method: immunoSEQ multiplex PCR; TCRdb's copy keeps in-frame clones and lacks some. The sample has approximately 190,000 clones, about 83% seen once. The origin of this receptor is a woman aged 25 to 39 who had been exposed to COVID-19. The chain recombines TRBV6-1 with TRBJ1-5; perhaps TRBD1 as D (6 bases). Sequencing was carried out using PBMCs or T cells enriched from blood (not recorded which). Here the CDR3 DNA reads TGTGCCAGCAGTGAAGCGCTTTTGAGGGGGGGAAATCAGCCCCAGCATTTT. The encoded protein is CASSEALLRGGNQPQHF.